Only a few counts were recorded for the clone carrying this T cell receptor beta chain. Its antigen is not identified. The sample originates from a study of response to subunit inactivated influenza vaccine. Study-wide points: Only a handful of new T cells, the authors suggested, are recruited with each seasonal influenza vaccination.

Germline values: CDR1 SGDLS, CDR2 YYNGEE. V was shortened by 1 base and J by 2 bases, with 13 bases between the two germline ends. The CDR3 covers 15 residues. Each CDR3 protein gets one entry after TCRdb re-called the RT-PCR reads with MiXCR. The sample records approximately 530,000 distinct CDR3 sequences, 10% to 15% being singletons. This TCR derives from a man between 45 and 60 years old who received an inactivated influenza vaccine. The source was PBMCs from blood, collected about 40 days after vaccination. The genes are TRBV9 and TRBJ2-7; possible D gene TRBD1, 6 bases. The CDR3 DNA reads as TGTGCCAGCAGCGTATCTACAGGGACCCCCTACGAGCAGTACTTC. Its protein product is CASSVSTGTPYEQYF. The full variable domain, in which reference TRBV9 and TRBJ2-7 provide the parts outside the CDR3, is DSGVTQTPKHLITATGQRVTLRCSPRSGDLSVYWYQQSLDQGLQFLIQYYNGEERAKGNILERFSAQQFPDLHSELNLSSLELGDSALYFCASSVSTGTPYEQYFGPGTRLTVT.